This TCR beta chain was identified during a study of regulatory T cells in long-lasting Graves disease. Per the germline V gene, CDR1 is SEHNR and CDR2 is FQNEAQ (reference sequence). There are 15 residues in the CDR3. V dropped 0 bases and J dropped 2 bases, with 10 bases sitting between them. Time point meaning: newly diagnosed GD, antithyroid drugs for less than 3 months. The authors made the TCR library using RNA they extracted from PBMCs. Under American Thyroid Association guidelines, Graves' disease was diagnosed. To make TCR beta libraries, researchers used iRepertoire HTBI primers and Arm-PCR of CDR3 regions. Using its own MiXCR run on the multiplex PCR reads, TCRdb lists one record per CDR3 protein. This table holds 410,000 or so distinct CDR3 sequences, 15% found once. This sample also belongs to another study, concerning T cells in Graves' hyperthyroidism and ophthalmopathy.

This TCR derives from a woman aged 25 to 45 with Graves disease. This chain links TRBV7-9 with TRBJ1-2; possibly TRBD1 for D (5 bases). The specimen was peripheral blood mononuclear cells (PBMCs), collected at new diagnosis, from a patient treated with antithyroid drugs. The CDR3 sequence is CASSLAGRPNYGYTF. In nucleotides, the CDR3 is TGTGCCAGCAGCTTAGCGGGACGGCCAAACTATGGCTACACCTTC. The full variable domain, in which reference TRBV7-9 and TRBJ1-2 provide the parts outside the CDR3, is DTGVSQNPRHKITKRGQNVTFRCDPISEHNRLYWYRQTLGQGPEFLTYFQNEAQLEKSRLLSDRFSAERPKGSFSTLEIQRTEQGDSAMYLCASSLAGRPNYGYTFGSGTRLTVV.